This entry features one T cell receptor (beta chain) sequence. This CDR3 has 15 residues. Between the trimmed V and J ends, which lost 5 bases and 4 bases, there was a span of 12 bases. CDR1 and CDR2 (germline): MNHNS, SASEGT. The data belong to a study of graft-versus-host responses after intestinal transplantation. Irradiated stimulators labeled with violet dye, 200,000 in number, were plated with 200,000 CFSE-labeled responders. Study outcomes and limitations: The study found high graft-versus-host to host-versus-graft clonal ratios in allografts of patients with graft-donor T cell macrochimerism.

Using immunoSEQ multiplex PCR, the repertoire was profiled, and TCRdb retains in-frame clones only, with some absent. This table has 17,000 or so clones, under 45% appearing once. The clonotype comes from a human patient who received an intestinal transplant. Sequenced material: alloreactive CD8+ T cells from a mixed lymphocyte reaction culture, taken before intestinal transplant. Subset: CFSE-low proliferating T cells sorted from approximately 6-day pre-transplant mixed lymphocyte reaction (GvH or HvG direction). The chain recombines TRBV6-1 with TRBJ2-6, with a weak D call TRBD2 (6 bases). As DNA, the CDR3 is TGTGCCAGCAGTTCGGGGGTAGCCGGGGCCAACGTCCTGACTTTC. Translating it yields CASSSGVAGANVLTF.